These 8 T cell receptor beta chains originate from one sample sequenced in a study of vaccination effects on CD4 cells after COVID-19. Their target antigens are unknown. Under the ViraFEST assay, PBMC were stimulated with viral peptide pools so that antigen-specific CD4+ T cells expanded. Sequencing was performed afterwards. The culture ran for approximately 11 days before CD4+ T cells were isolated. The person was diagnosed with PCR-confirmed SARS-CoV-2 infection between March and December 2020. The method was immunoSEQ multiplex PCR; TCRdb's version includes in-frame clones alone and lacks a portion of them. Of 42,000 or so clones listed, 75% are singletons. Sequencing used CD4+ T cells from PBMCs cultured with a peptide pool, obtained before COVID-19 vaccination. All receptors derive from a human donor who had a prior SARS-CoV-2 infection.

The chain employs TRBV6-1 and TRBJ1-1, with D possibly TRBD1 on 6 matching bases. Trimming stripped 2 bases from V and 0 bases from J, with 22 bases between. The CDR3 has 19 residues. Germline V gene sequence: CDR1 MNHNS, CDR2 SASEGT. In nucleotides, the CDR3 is TGTGCCAGCAGTGAAACGCTCAATCGCGGACAGCGTATGAACACTGAAGCTTTCTTT. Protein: CASSETLNRGQRMNTEAFF.

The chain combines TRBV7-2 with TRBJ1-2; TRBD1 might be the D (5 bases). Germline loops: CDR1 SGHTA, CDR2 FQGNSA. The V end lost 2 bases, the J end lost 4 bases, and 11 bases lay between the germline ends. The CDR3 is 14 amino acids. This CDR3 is CASSLNAGGYGYTF. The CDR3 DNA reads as TGTGCCAGCAGCTTAAATGCCGGGGGCTATGGCTACACCTTC.

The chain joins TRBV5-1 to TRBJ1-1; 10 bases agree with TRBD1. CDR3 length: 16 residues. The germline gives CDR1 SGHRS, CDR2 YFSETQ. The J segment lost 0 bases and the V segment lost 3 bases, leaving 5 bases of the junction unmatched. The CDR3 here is CASSSGTGDVNTEAFF. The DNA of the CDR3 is TGCGCCAGCAGCTCCGGGACAGGGGACGTGAACACTGAAGCTTTCTTT.

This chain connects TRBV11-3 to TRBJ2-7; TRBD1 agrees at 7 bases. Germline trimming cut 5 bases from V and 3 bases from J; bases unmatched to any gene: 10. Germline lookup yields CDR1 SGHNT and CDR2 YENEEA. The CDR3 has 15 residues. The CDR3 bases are TGTGCCAGCAGCCCGAGAGGGGACAGAGACTACGAGCAGTACTTC. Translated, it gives CASSPRGDRDYEQYF.

The CDR3 region is CASSSDRNTEAFF. CDR3 nucleotides: TGTGCCAGCAGCTCGGACAGGAACACTGAAGCTTTCTTT. The chain uses TRBV11-2 and TRBJ1-1, with D maybe TRBD1 (6 bases). The CDR3 spans 13 residues. Trimming cost V 4 bases and J 1 base, with 7 bases left between them. The germline CDR1 and CDR2 sequences are SGHAT and FQNNGV.

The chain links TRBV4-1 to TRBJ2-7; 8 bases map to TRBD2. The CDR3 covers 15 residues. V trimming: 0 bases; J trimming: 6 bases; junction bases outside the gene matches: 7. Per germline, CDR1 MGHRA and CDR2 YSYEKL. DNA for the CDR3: TGCGCCAGCAGCCAAGATCAAATGGCGGGGGGCGAGCAGTACTTC. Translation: CASSQDQMAGGEQYF.

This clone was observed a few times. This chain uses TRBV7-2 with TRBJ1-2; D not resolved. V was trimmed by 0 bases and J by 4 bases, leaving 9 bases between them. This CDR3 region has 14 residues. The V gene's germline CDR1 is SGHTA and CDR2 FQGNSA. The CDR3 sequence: CASSLATIPYGYTF. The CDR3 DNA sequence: TGTGCCAGCAGCTTAGCGACAATCCCCTATGGCTACACCTTC.

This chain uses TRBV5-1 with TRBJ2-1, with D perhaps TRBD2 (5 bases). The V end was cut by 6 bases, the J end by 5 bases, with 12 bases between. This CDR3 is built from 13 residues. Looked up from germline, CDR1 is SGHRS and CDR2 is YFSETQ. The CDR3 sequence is CASTTLANNEQFF. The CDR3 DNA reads TGCGCCAGCACCACGCTAGCAAACAATGAGCAGTTCTTC.